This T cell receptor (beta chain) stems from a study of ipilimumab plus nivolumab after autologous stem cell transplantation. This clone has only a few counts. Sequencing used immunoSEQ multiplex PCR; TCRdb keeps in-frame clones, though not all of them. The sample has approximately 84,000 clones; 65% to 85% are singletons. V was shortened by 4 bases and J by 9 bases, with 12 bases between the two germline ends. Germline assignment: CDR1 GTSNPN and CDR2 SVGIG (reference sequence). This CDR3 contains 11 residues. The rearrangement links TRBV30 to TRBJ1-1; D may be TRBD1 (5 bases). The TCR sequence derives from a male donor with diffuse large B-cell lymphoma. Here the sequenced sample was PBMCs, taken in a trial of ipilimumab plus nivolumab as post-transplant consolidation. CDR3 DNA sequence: TGTGCCTGGATCGGATGGGGGAAAGCTTTCTTT. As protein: CAWIGWGKAFF. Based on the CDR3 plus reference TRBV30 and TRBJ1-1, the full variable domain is SQTIHQWPATLVQPVGSPLSLECTVEGTSNPNLYWYRQAAGRGLQLLFYSVGIGQISSEVPQNLSASRPQDRQFILSSKKLLLSDSGFYLCAWIGWGKAFFGQGTRLTVV.